The T cell receptor beta chain described here comes from a study of T cells in Graves' hyperthyroidism and ophthalmopathy. This clonotype has a count of ten or more. Amplified TCR beta CDR3 regions derived from RNA transcripts. First-round RT-PCR targeting the TCR CDR3 was performed with the HTBI primer set. TCRdb re-called the multiplex PCR reads with MiXCR, one entry per CDR3 protein. The sample gives fewer than 550,000 distinct CDR3 sequences, 15% to 18% of which show up once; approximately 14% is in the top ten. V was cut by 6 bases and J by 2 bases, with 12 bases left in between. The CDR3 totals 14 residues.

What was sequenced was blood. The chain uses TRBV12-3 or TRBV12-4 and TRBJ2-3, with a weak D call TRBD1 (7 bases). This sequence was found in a woman younger than 30 with Graves' hyperthyroidism. The CDR3 reads CASREGAFTDTQYF. CDR3 nucleotide sequence: TGTGCCAGCAGGGAGGGGGCTTTCACAGATACGCAGTATTTT.